This section outlines one T cell receptor beta chain sequence together with its context. CDR3 length equals 13 residues. Germline CDR1 and CDR2: SEHNR and FQNEAQ (reference sequence). The J segment lost 5 bases and the V segment lost 8 bases, leaving 6 bases of the junction unmatched. This specimen comes from a study of blood T cell repertoires in COVID-19. In the study overall: Samples came from the United States, Italy and Spain, spanning acute and convalescent COVID-19. PBMCs, B-cell-depleted T cells, or T cells were the source of the cDNA or gDNA that made up the material.

In the authors' methods: Nucleated cell number was recorded as an estimate derived from reference gene primer amplification. Profiled with immunoSEQ multiplex PCR; TCRdb holds only in-frame clones, not every one. V and J calls plus clone size are reproduced from that table; the DNA served to infer D and trimming. Here the sample spans tens of thousands of clones, roughly nine tenths being singletons. The clonotype comes from a man aged 60 to 69 with acute or convalescent COVID-19. Sequencing used peripheral blood. The chain combines TRBV7-9 with TRBJ1-2; TRBD1 matches 9 bases. The CDR3 region is CASGQGRQYGYTF. CDR3 coding DNA: TGTGCCAGCGGACAGGGGCGCCAGTATGGCTACACCTTC.